Below, 14 T cell receptor beta chains from the same sample are listed, as sequenced in a study of blood T cell repertoires in COVID-19 (dated by TCRdb to 2018 to 2021). The method behind the library was the immunoSEQ multiplex PCR assay. Here the immuneACCESS table is served through TCRdb, limited to in-frame sequences with V and J called. Missing clones are a known gap in these copies; in checked studies unresolved V genes cover under half, and the rest lacks a known reason. This sample comprises approximately 430,000 clones, 75% to 90% of them detected only once. The ten largest clonotypes hold around 1.4% of the sample. Material: peripheral blood. Receptors were obtained from a woman aged 25-40 years with active or convalescent COVID-19.

The chain carries TRBV9 and TRBJ2-5; 14 bases agree with TRBD2. The germline V gene encodes CDR1 SGDLS and CDR2 YYNGEE. There are 17 residues in the CDR3. V dropped 4 bases and J dropped 5; count of bases not matched to a gene: 10. The CDR3 protein is CASSLGTSGSNRETQYF. The CDR3 DNA follows: TGTGCCAGCAGCCTAGGGACTAGCGGGAGTAATCGCGAGACCCAGTACTTC.

V gene TRBV10-1 combines with J gene TRBJ2-7, with TRBD1 identical over 8 bases. The J segment lost 11 bases and the V segment lost 6 bases, leaving 15 bases of the junction unmatched. The CDR3 has 14 amino acids. Germline values: CDR1 WNHNN, CDR2 SYGVQD (reference sequence). CDR3 in amino acids: CASSFEPQDREEYF. The CDR3 DNA is TGCGCCAGCAGCTTCGAACCCCAGGACAGGGAAGAGTACTTC.

V and J are TRBV5-4 and TRBJ2-3; possible D gene TRBD1, 6 bases. Germline CDR1 is SGHNT and CDR2 is YYREEE (reference sequence). The CDR3 has 15 amino acids. Trimming took 3 bases from V and 0 from J, leaving 11 bases between them. The CDR3 spells CASSSGQGSTDTQYF. The CDR3, as DNA: TGTGCCAGCAGCTCGGGGCAGGGGAGCACAGATACGCAGTATTTT.

The rearrangement joins TRBV5-5 to TRBJ2-2; TRBD1 aligns across 7 bases. V was clipped by 0 bases and J by 0 bases; unmatched bases: 8. Germline V CDR1 and CDR2: SGHKS, YYEKEE (reference sequence). The CDR3 is made up of 18 amino acids. The CDR3 region is CASSLDWIRGPNTGELFF. CDR3 DNA: TGTGCCAGCAGCTTGGACTGGATAAGGGGGCCGAACACCGGGGAGCTGTTTTTT.

A remark on this clone: The same CDR3 is also encoded by other DNA sequences in this sample. The rearrangement links TRBV29-1 to TRBJ1-5, with 10 bases aligning to TRBD1. The V and J ends lost 4 bases and 3 bases, in that order; junction bases with no gene match: 3. This CDR3 is 14 amino acids long. Germline V gene lookup returns CDR1 SQVTM and CDR2 ANQGSEA. DNA of the CDR3: TGCAGCGTTGGGGGACAGGGGACCAATCAGCCCCAGCATTTT. Its protein product is CSVGGQGTNQPQHF.

The chain recombines TRBV11-3 with TRBJ1-5; 7 nucleotides agree with TRBD1. Germline CDR1 reads SGHNT; CDR2 reads YENEEA. J lost 6 bases, V lost 4 bases, and 15 bases had no gene match. The CDR3 consists of 17 residues. For the CDR3, the DNA is TGTGCCAGCAGCTCACCCCCTAAGGACAGGCAGGTTCAGCCCCAGCATTTT. It codes for CASSSPPKDRQVQPQHF. The whole variable domain, remainder taken from reference TRBV11-3 and TRBJ1-5, is EAGVVQSPRYKIIEKKQPVAFWCNPISGHNTLYWYLQNLGQGPELLIRYENEEAVDDSQLPKDRFSAERLKGVDSTLKIQPAELGDSAVYLCASSSPPKDRQVQPQHFGDGTRLSIL.

This clone was seen a single time. The rearrangement uses TRBV27 and TRBJ2-3; D is uncertain. Trimming pared 6 bases from V and 6 bases from J, leaving 16 bases between. In germline, CDR1 is MNHEY, CDR2 SMNVEV (reference sequence). This CDR3 contains 14 residues. The CDR3 nucleotides read TGTGCCAGCAGCTCCCACTTAGACGGGGATACGCAGTATTTT. Its protein product is CASSSHLDGDTQYF.

The chain carries TRBV27 and TRBJ1-4; TRBD1 might be the D (5 bases). Trimming shortened V by 5 bases and J by 3 bases, and 13 bases separated the two germline ends. This CDR3 contains 15 residues. Germline CDR1 MNHEY, CDR2 SMNVEV (reference sequence). As DNA, the CDR3 is TGTGCCAGCAGTGGAACAGGCTGGGCTAATGAAAAACTGTTTTTT. This codes for CASSGTGWANEKLFF. Using reference TRBV27 and TRBJ1-4 for the parts outside the CDR3, the full variable domain is EAQVTQNPRYLITVTGKKLTVTCSQNMNHEYMSWYRQDPGLGLRQIYYSMNVEVTDKGDVPEGYKVSRKEKRNFPLILESPSPNQTSLYFCASSGTGWANEKLFFGSGTQLSVL.

The chain recombines TRBV7-2 with TRBJ2-1; D gene unclear. Trimming stripped 1 base from V and 9 bases from J, with 10 bases between. This CDR3 comprises 13 residues. Germline CDR1 is SGHTA and CDR2 is FQGNSA. CDR3 in amino acids: CASSLGVLVEQFF. DNA for the CDR3: TGTGCCAGCAGCTTAGGGGTTCTAGTTGAGCAGTTCTTC.

The chain carries TRBV2 and TRBJ1-2; 7 bases fit TRBD1. J gave up 6 bases and V 6 bases, and 10 bases lay outside the gene matches. Germline CDR1 and CDR2: SNHLY and FYNNEI. The CDR3 totals 14 residues. This CDR3 reads CASSDPTGFNGYTF. The CDR3 DNA is TGTGCCAGCAGCGACCCGACAGGGTTTAATGGCTACACCTTC.

The V call is TRBV7-2, the J call TRBJ2-7; perhaps TRBD1 as D (6 bases). The CDR3 runs 13 residues. CDR1 is SGHTA and CDR2 is FQGNSA in the germline V gene. Trimming pared 7 bases from V and 0 bases from J, leaving 10 bases between. The CDR3 DNA follows: TGTGCCAGCAATCGGGACATCTCCTACGAGCAGTACTTC. Amino acid sequence: CASNRDISYEQYF.

This rearrangement joins TRBV7-9 to TRBJ2-5, with 15 bases matching TRBD2. This CDR3 contains 16 residues. CDR1 and CDR2 (germline): SEHNR, FQNEAQ (reference sequence). J gave up 2 bases and V 5 bases, and 3 bases lay outside the gene matches. DNA of the CDR3: TGTGCCAGCAGCCCGGGACTAGCGGGGGGACAAGAGACCCAGTACTTC. Translation gives CASSPGLAGGQETQYF.

The chain's CDR3 is CASSEGFGTSVHF. The CDR3 DNA reads as TGTGCCAGCAGTGAAGGTTTCGGGACATCCGTCCACTTT. The chain recombines TRBV6-1 with TRBJ1-6, with a tentative D call TRBD1 (6 bases). V was shortened by 1 base and J by 17 bases, with 15 bases between the two germline ends. From germline, CDR1 is MNHNS and CDR2 SASEGT. The CDR3 has 13 amino acids.

This chain uses TRBV2 with TRBJ2-7; 7 nucleotides line up with TRBD1. Germline values: CDR1 SNHLY, CDR2 FYNNEI. Germline trimming cut 7 bases from V and 2 bases from J; bases unmatched to any gene: 8. This CDR3 has 14 residues. In DNA, the CDR3 is TGTGCCAGCATCCTGACCGGGACAGCCTACGAGCAGTACTTC. It specifies CASILTGTAYEQYF. The full variable domain, rest sourced from reference TRBV2 and TRBJ2-7, is EPEVTQTPSHQVTQMGQEVILRCVPISNHLYFYWYRQILGQKVEFLVSFYNNEISEKSEIFDDQFSVERPDGSNFTLKIRSTKLEDSAMYFCASILTGTAYEQYFGPGTRLTVT.